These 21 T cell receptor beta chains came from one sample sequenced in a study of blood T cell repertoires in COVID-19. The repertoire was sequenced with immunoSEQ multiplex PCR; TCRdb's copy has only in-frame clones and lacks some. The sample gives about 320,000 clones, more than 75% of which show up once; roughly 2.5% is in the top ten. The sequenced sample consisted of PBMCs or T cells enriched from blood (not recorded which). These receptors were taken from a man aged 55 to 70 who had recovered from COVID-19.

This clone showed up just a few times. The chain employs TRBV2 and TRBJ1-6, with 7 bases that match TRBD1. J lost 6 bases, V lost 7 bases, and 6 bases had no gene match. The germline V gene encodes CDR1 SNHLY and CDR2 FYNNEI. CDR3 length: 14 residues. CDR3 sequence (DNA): TGTGCCAGCATAAGGGACAGAATTAATTCACCCCTCCACTTT. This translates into CASIRDRINSPLHF.

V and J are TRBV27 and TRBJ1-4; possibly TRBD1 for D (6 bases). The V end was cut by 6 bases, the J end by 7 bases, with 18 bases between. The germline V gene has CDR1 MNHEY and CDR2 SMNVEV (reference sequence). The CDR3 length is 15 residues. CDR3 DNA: TGTGCCAGCAGGCGCCAAACAGGGCGGAGTGAAAAACTGTTTTTT. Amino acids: CASRRQTGRSEKLFF.

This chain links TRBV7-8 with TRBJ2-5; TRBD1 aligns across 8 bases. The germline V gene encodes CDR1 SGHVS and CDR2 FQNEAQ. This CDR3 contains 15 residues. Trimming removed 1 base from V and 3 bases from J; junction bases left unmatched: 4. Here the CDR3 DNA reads TGTGCCAGCAGCTTAGTGGCGACAGGGGAAGAGACCCAGTACTTC. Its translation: CASSLVATGEETQYF.

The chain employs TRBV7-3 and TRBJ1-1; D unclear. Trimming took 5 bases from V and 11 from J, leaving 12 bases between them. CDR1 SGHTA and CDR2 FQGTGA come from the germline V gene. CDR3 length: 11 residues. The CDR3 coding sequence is TGTGCCAGCAGCCCCGACATGGTGGCTTTCTTT. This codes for CASSPDMVAFF.

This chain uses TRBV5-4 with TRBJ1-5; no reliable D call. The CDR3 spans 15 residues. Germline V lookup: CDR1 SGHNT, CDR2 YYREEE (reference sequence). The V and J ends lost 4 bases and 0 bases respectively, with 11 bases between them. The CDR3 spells CASSEGLNSNQPQHF. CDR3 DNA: TGTGCCAGCAGCGAGGGCCTGAATAGCAATCAGCCCCAGCATTTT.

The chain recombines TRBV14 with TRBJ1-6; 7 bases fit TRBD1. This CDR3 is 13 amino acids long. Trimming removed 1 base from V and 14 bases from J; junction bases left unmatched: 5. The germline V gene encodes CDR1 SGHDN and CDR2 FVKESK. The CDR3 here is CASSQGQGITLHF. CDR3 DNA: TGTGCCAGCAGCCAAGGACAGGGTATCACCCTCCACTTT.

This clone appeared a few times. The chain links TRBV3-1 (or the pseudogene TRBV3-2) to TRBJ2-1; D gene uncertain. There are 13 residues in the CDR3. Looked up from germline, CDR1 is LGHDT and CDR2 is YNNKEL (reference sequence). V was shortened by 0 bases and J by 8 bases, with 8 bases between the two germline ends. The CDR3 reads CASSQDPGDEQFF. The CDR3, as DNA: TGTGCCAGCAGCCAAGACCCAGGCGATGAGCAGTTCTTC.

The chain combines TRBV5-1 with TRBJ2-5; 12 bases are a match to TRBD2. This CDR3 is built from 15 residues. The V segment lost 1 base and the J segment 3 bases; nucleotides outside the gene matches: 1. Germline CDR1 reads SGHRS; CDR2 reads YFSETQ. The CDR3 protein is CASSLSSGGEETQYF. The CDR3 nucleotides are TGCGCCAGCAGCTTGTCTAGCGGGGGGGAAGAGACCCAGTACTTC.

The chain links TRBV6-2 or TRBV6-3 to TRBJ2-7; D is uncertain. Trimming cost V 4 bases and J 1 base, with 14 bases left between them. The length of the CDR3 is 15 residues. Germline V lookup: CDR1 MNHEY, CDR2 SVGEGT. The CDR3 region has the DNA TGTGCCAGCAGTTTTCGTCCAGGAACTTCCTACGAGCAGTACTTC. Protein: CASSFRPGTSYEQYF.

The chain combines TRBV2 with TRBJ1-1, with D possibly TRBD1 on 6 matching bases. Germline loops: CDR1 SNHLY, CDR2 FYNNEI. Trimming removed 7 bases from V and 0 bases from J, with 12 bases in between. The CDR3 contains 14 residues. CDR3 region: CASTQGLMNTEAFF. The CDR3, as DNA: TGTGCCAGCACTCAGGGGCTCATGAACACTGAAGCTTTCTTT.

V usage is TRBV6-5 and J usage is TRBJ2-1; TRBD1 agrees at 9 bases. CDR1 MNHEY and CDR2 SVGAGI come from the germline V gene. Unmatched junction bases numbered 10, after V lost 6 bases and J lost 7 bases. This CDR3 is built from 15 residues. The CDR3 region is CASRTPGQGRNEQFF. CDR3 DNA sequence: TGTGCCAGCAGGACACCGGGACAGGGCAGAAATGAGCAGTTCTTC.

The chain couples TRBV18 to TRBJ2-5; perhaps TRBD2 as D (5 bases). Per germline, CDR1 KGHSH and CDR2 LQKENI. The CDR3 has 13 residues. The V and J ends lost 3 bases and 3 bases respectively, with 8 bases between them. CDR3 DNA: TGTGCCAGCTCACCCGGGGTTAAAGAGACCCAGTACTTC. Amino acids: CASSPGVKETQYF.

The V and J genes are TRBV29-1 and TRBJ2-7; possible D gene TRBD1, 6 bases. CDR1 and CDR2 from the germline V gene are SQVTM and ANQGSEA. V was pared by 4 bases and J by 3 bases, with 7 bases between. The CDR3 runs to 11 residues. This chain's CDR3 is CSVGRGYEQYF. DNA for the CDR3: TGCAGCGTTGGCAGGGGCTACGAGCAGTACTTC.

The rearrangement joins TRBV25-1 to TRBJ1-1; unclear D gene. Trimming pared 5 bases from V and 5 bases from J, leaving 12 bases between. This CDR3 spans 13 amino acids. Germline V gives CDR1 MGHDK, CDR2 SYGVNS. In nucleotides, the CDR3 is TGTGCCAGCAGTCTCATATCGGGGACTGAAGCTTTCTTT. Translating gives CASSLISGTEAFF.

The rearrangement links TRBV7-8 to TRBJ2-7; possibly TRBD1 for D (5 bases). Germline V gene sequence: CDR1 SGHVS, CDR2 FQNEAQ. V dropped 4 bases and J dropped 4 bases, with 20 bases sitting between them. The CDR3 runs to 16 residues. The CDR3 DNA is TGTGCCAGCAGCTCGCTTGGACACAAGGGTCGATACGAGCAGTACTTC. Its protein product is CASSSLGHKGRYEQYF.

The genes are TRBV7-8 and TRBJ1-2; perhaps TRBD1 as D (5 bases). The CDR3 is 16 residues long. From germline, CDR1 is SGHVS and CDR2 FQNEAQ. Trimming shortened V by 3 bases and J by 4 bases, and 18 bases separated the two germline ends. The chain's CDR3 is CASSLRTGVGSYGYTF. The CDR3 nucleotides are TGTGCCAGCAGCTTGCGTACAGGCGTCGGAAGCTATGGCTACACCTTC.

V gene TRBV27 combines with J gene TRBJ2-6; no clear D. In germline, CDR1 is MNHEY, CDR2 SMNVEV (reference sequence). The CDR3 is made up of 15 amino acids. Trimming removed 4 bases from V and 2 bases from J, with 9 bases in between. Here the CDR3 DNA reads TGTGCCAGCAGTTCGAACACCCCTGGGGCCAACGTCCTGACTTTC. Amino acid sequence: CASSSNTPGANVLTF.

CDR3 bases: TGTGCCAGCAGCCTGGATCCCGGGACAACTAACTATGGCTACACCTTC. It is translated as CASSLDPGTTNYGYTF. The chain employs TRBV5-4 and TRBJ1-2; D is perhaps TRBD1 (6 bases). V was cut by 4 bases and J by 0 bases, with 16 bases left in between. Germline CDR1 and CDR2: SGHNT and YYREEE (reference sequence). CDR3 length equals 16 residues.

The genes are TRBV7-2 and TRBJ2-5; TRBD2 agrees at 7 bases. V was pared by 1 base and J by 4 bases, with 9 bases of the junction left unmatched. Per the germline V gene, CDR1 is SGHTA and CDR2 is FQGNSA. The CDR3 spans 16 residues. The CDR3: CASSLVGSWGGETQYF. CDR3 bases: TGTGCCAGCAGCTTAGTCGGGTCCTGGGGGGGAGAGACCCAGTACTTC.

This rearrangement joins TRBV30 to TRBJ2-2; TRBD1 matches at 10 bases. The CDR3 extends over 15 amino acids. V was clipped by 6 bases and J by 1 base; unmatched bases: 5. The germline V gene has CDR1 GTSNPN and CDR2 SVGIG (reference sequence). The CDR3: CACLGQGGNTGELFF. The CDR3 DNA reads TGTGCCTGCCTAGGACAGGGGGGGAACACCGGGGAGCTGTTTTTT.

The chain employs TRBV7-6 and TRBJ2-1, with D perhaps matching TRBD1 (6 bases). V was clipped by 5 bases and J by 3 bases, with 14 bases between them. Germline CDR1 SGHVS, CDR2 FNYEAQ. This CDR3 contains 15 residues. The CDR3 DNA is TGTGCCAGCAGCCCCGGGACAACTAACTACAATGAGCAGTTCTTC. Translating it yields CASSPGTTNYNEQFF.